This T cell receptor beta chain stems from a study of regulatory T cells in long-lasting Graves disease. With respect to this clonotype: Its target is unknown. A read error may explain this, as a much larger clone is one base away.

Arm-PCR of CDR3 regions and iRepertoire HTBI primers were used to build TCR beta libraries. TCRdb used MiXCR to reprocess the multiplex PCR reads, holding one entry per CDR3 protein. The repertoire consists of some 500,000 distinct CDR3 sequences, with less than 15% occurring once and the leading ten covering over 7.5%. The CDR3 has 14 residues. CDR1 and CDR2 (germline): DFQATT, SNEGSKA (reference sequence). Whole-study findings and limits: The small sample size may have reduced accuracy.

As to time point: newly diagnosed GD, antithyroid drugs for less than 3 months. RNA isolated from PBMCs was used to make the TCR library. In this cohort, patients came from an endocrinology department located in Xi'an, China. These data also featured in a second study, about T cells in Graves' hyperthyroidism and ophthalmopathy. That source notes: Investigators excluded patients with uncontrolled infection, other autoimmune disease, pregnancy or lactation. The model anticipated ophthalmopathy a median about 6.5 months pre-onset.

The material was peripheral blood mononuclear cells (PBMCs), obtained at new diagnosis, from a patient treated with antithyroid drugs. The chain has TRBV20-1 and TRBJ1-1; 8 positions agree with TRBD1. This receptor was identified in a man in his thirties or forties with Graves disease. CDR3 residues: CNAHSGTGDTEAFF. The CDR3 coding sequence is TGCAATGCTCATTCAGGGACAGGTGACACTGAAGCTTTCTTT.